This passage covers 30 T cell receptor beta chains from one sample sequenced in a study of blood T cell repertoires in COVID-19 (TCRdb year 2020). Library generation was performed with the immunoSEQ multiplex PCR assay. The immuneACCESS repertoire file appears here via TCRdb, limited to in-frame rearrangements. These files lack a portion of the clones; in checked studies, under half of the deficit traces to unresolved V genes, and the cause of the others is not known. Counted in this sample were 200,000 or so clones; roughly 87% of them appeared once. The ten top clones hold under 2.5% of the sample. The sequenced sample consisted of peripheral blood. These receptors were collected from a man aged 35 to 55 with active or convalescent COVID-19.

The chain uses TRBV5-1 and TRBJ1-1; D uncertain. The germline V gene encodes CDR1 SGHRS and CDR2 YFSETQ. Trimming stripped 5 bases from V and 5 bases from J, with 13 bases between. The CDR3 has 13 amino acids. CDR3 coding DNA: TGCGCCAGCAGTTTTACCGCGGGTACTGAAGCTTTCTTT. Its translation: CASSFTAGTEAFF.

This rearrangement joins TRBV29-1 to TRBJ2-1; 12 nucleotides agree with TRBD2. The CDR3 runs 14 residues. V lost 6 bases to trimming and J lost 5 bases; unmatched junction nucleotides: 5. CDR1 and CDR2 from the germline V gene are SQVTM and ANQGSEA. The CDR3 region is CSVQTSGSHNEQFF. Here the CDR3 DNA reads TGCAGCGTCCAGACTAGCGGGAGTCACAATGAGCAGTTCTTC.

This clone came up once. The V call is TRBV7-2, the J call TRBJ2-5; 12 nucleotides agree with TRBD2. CDR3 length: 15 residues. The V and J ends lost 3 bases and 4 bases, in that order; junction bases with no gene match: 3. CDR1 is SGHTA and CDR2 is FQGNSA in the germline V gene. The CDR3 DNA reads TGTGCCAGCAGCTTCCGGACTAGCGGGACAGAGACCCAGTACTTC. Amino acids: CASSFRTSGTETQYF.

The chain uses TRBV15 and TRBJ1-5, with 10 bases aligning to TRBD1. J was trimmed by 3 bases and V by 4 bases; bases with no gene match: 21. The CDR3 sequence is 21 residues long. Germline CDR1 reads LNHNV; CDR2 reads YYDKDF (reference sequence). The CDR3 protein is CATSTTNFPRDRGADNQPQHF. Written as DNA, the CDR3 is TGTGCCACCAGCACTACTAATTTTCCCCGGGACAGGGGCGCAGACAATCAGCCCCAGCATTTT.

The chain joins TRBV5-5 to TRBJ2-2; D is possibly TRBD1 (6 bases). This CDR3 contains 15 residues. Germline CDR1 reads SGHKS; CDR2 reads YYEKEE (reference sequence). V was pared by 1 base and J by 1 base, with 8 bases between. CDR3 in amino acids: CASSLTTGNTGELFF. CDR3 nucleotide sequence: TGTGCCAGCAGCTTGACGACAGGGAACACCGGGGAGCTGTTTTTT.

The chain has TRBV5-1 and TRBJ2-1; D perhaps matches TRBD1 (5 bases). The CDR3 totals 15 residues. Per the germline V gene, CDR1 is SGHRS and CDR2 is YFSETQ. Trimming stripped 2 bases from V and 7 bases from J, with 16 bases between. The CDR3 DNA reads TGCGCCAGCAGCTTTGACAGACCCCCGAGGAATGAGCAGTTCTTC. Protein sequence: CASSFDRPPRNEQFF.

The chain links TRBV6-5 to TRBJ1-1, with a tentative D call TRBD1 (5 bases). This CDR3 has 12 residues. Trimming took off 10 bases at V and 1 base at J, with 10 bases between the two ends. Germline V gene data show CDR1 as MNHEY and CDR2 as SVGAGI. The CDR3 here is CATGGGNTEAFF. CDR3 DNA: TGTGCCACCGGCGGGGGGAACACTGAAGCTTTCTTT.

The chain has TRBV6-6 and TRBJ1-5; tentative D call: TRBD1 (6 bases). CDR3 length: 16 residues. Trimming took 0 bases from V and 2 from J, leaving 11 bases between them. Germline CDR1 and CDR2: MNHNY and SVGAGI (reference sequence). CDR3 protein: CASSYSDSGGNQPQHF. In DNA, the CDR3 is TGTGCCAGCAGTTACTCGGACTCAGGGGGCAATCAGCCCCAGCATTTT.

This chain joins TRBV5-4 and TRBJ1-1; 7 nucleotides agree with TRBD1. V was pared by 4 bases and J by 1 base, with 7 bases of the junction left unmatched. The CDR3 runs 15 residues. The germline V gene has CDR1 SGHNT and CDR2 YYREEE (reference sequence). The DNA for the CDR3 is TGTGCCAGCAGCGAAGGGGGCGGGCCGAACACTGAAGCTTTCTTT. This codes for CASSEGGGPNTEAFF. Full variable domain (rest looked up from reference TRBV5-4 and TRBJ1-1): ETGVTQSPTHLIKTRGQQVTLRCSSQSGHNTVSWYQQALGQGPQFIFQYYREEENGRGNFPPRFSGLQFPNYSSELNVNALELDDSALYLCASSEGGGPNTEAFFGQGTRLTVV.

The V call is TRBV5-4, the J call TRBJ1-2; D is uncertain. CDR3 length: 12 residues. Germline CDR1 SGHNT, CDR2 YYREEE (reference sequence). V lost 3 bases and J lost 8, with 11 bases in between. CDR3 residues: CASSSGREGYTF. The DNA of the CDR3 is TGTGCCAGCAGCTCCGGGAGGGAGGGCTACACCTTC.

The V gene is TRBV28, the J gene TRBJ1-2; possibly TRBD1 for D (5 bases). V was cut by 1 base and J by 8 bases, with 11 bases left in between. Germline-derived CDR1 and CDR2 are MDHEN and SYDVKM. The CDR3 spans 13 residues. The CDR3 here is CASSLLAGRGYTF. CDR3 sequence (DNA): TGTGCCAGCAGTTTATTGGCAGGGAGGGGCTACACCTTC.

This chain joins TRBV6-5 and TRBJ2-3; 11 positions agree with TRBD1. After removal of 2 bases from V and 3 bases from J, the junction contained 1 base not matched to a gene. Germline values: CDR1 MNHEY, CDR2 SVGAGI. This CDR3 has 15 residues. This CDR3 reads CASSYGTGGTDTQYF. CDR3 nucleotide sequence: TGTGCCAGCAGTTACGGGACAGGGGGGACAGATACGCAGTATTTT.

The chain uses TRBV18 and TRBJ1-1, with D unresolved. V lost 1 base and J 5 bases, leaving 11 bases between the germline ends. The CDR3 is 14 residues long. Germline CDR1 reads KGHSH; CDR2 reads LQKENI. The CDR3 is CASSPRGRFTEAFF. CDR3 bases: TGTGCCAGCTCACCACGCGGCCGTTTTACTGAAGCTTTCTTT.

V usage is TRBV28 and J usage is TRBJ1-6; 7 bases are shared with TRBD1. CDR1 is MDHEN and CDR2 is SYDVKM in the germline V gene. The trim removed 3 bases at V and 2 bases at J, leaving 4 bases unmatched. This CDR3 is 16 amino acids long. The CDR3 DNA follows: TGTGCCAGCAGTTTCACAGGGGCCCCCTATAATTCACCCCTCCACTTT. It translates to CASSFTGAPYNSPLHF. The full variable domain, rest sourced from reference TRBV28 and TRBJ1-6, is DVKVTQSSRYLVKRTGEKVFLECVQDMDHENMFWYRQDPGLGLRLIYFSYDVKMKEKGDIPEGYSVSREKKERFSLILESASTNQTSMYLCASSFTGAPYNSPLHFGNGTRLTVT.

This chain joins TRBV5-1 and TRBJ2-1, with D tentatively TRBD1 (6 bases). Germline values: CDR1 SGHRS, CDR2 YFSETQ. The CDR3 consists of 15 residues. V lost 2 bases to trimming and J lost 4 bases, with 13 bases between them. The CDR3 nucleotides are TGCGCCAGCAGCTTTTTTCAGGGGAGTTACAATGAGCAGTTCTTC. Its protein product is CASSFFQGSYNEQFF.

The CDR3 sequence is CSVERTGGYEQYF. The CDR3 DNA follows: TGCAGCGTTGAACGGACAGGGGGCTACGAGCAGTACTTC. The chain recombines TRBV29-1 with TRBJ2-7; TRBD1 agrees at 10 bases. Unmatched junction bases numbered 1, after V lost 2 bases and J lost 3 bases. This CDR3 spans 13 amino acids. Germline V lookup: CDR1 SQVTM, CDR2 ANQGSEA.

The V and J genes are TRBV2 and TRBJ1-1; unclear D gene. Per the germline V gene, CDR1 is SNHLY and CDR2 is FYNNEI. V lost 6 bases, J lost 6 bases, and 11 bases lay in between. The CDR3 loop spans 12 amino acids. As DNA, the CDR3 is TGTGCCAGCAGGACGGAGGGCTCTGAAGCTTTCTTT. It yields the protein CASRTEGSEAFF.

This clone was recorded only once. This chain links TRBV14 with TRBJ1-2, with 8 bases that match TRBD1. The CDR3 runs 14 residues. The germline CDR1 and CDR2 sequences are SGHDN and FVKESK. V was pared by 5 bases and J by 7 bases, with 9 bases of the junction left unmatched. CDR3 sequence: CASSKLQGEGGYTF. Here the CDR3 DNA reads TGTGCCAGCAGCAAATTACAGGGGGAAGGTGGCTACACCTTC.

The chain joins TRBV20-1 to TRBJ1-1; 9 bases align to TRBD1. J lost 6 bases, V lost 5 bases, and 1 base had no gene match. This CDR3 is built from 11 residues. CDR1 is DFQATT and CDR2 is SNEGSKA in the germline V gene (reference sequence). CDR3 DNA sequence: TGCAGTGCTGGACAGGGGCCTGAAGCTTTCTTT. Amino acids: CSAGQGPEAFF.

This clone has only a few counts. The chain couples TRBV28 to TRBJ1-5; possibly TRBD1 for D (5 bases). In germline, CDR1 is MDHEN, CDR2 SYDVKM. This CDR3 spans 18 amino acids. V lost 2 bases to trimming and J lost 7 bases, with 24 bases between them. CDR3 residues: CASSLPYSGQGFNQPQHF. As DNA, the CDR3 is TGTGCCAGCAGTTTACCCTACAGCGGGCAGGGATTCAACCAGCCCCAGCATTTT.

This clone was detected a few times. The CDR3 protein is CASSPPSVAGYNEQFF. Written as DNA, the CDR3 is TGCGCCAGCAGCCCACCCTCTGTAGCGGGGTACAATGAGCAGTTCTTC. This chain connects TRBV5-1 to TRBJ2-1, with TRBD2 identical over 8 bases. J gave up 4 bases and V 4 bases, and 10 bases lay outside the gene matches. Looked up from germline, CDR1 is SGHRS and CDR2 is YFSETQ. CDR3 size: 16 residues.

The chain is built from TRBV3-1 (or the pseudogene TRBV3-2) and TRBJ1-1, with D possibly matching TRBD1 (6 bases). The V end was cut by 2 bases, the J end by 1 base, with 17 bases between. This CDR3 is 17 amino acids long. The germline V gene encodes CDR1 LGHDT and CDR2 YNNKEL (reference sequence). This chain's CDR3 is CASSQWGRLESNTEAFF. The CDR3, as DNA: TGTGCCAGCAGCCAATGGGGGCGACTCGAATCGAACACTGAAGCTTTCTTT.

This chain uses TRBV4-2 with TRBJ2-2; TRBD2 aligns across 11 bases. Germline lookup yields CDR1 LGHNA and CDR2 YNFKEQ. V lost 4 bases to trimming and J lost 4 bases; unmatched junction nucleotides: 14. CDR3 size: 19 residues. The CDR3 DNA is TGTGCCAGCAGCCCGTGGGCTAGCGGGAGGAGTCTAGGCACCGGGGAGCTGTTTTTT. As protein: CASSPWASGRSLGTGELFF.

The chain is built from TRBV5-4 and TRBJ1-4, with 11 nucleotides matching TRBD1. The CDR3 loop spans 15 amino acids. Looked up from germline, CDR1 is SGHNT and CDR2 is YYREEE (reference sequence). V gave up 4 bases and J gave up 5 bases; unmatched junction bases: 4. The CDR3 sequence: CASSPDRGRNEKLFF. Here the CDR3 DNA reads TGTGCCAGCAGCCCGGACAGGGGGCGGAATGAAAAACTGTTTTTT.

This chain connects TRBV5-1 to TRBJ1-6; TRBD1 matches 10 bases. This CDR3 spans 16 amino acids. Germline CDR1 is SGHRS and CDR2 is YFSETQ. The J segment lost 7 bases and the V segment lost 5 bases, leaving 9 bases of the junction unmatched. CDR3 protein: CASSLPPGQGNSPLHF. The CDR3 DNA follows: TGCGCCAGCAGTTTGCCTCCGGGACAGGGGAATTCACCCCTCCACTTT.

In nucleotides, the CDR3 is TGTGCCAGCAGCTTGGACGGAGGGGTCACTAATGAAAAACTGTTTTTT. The encoded protein is CASSLDGGVTNEKLFF. The chain uses TRBV5-5 and TRBJ1-4; D might be TRBD1 (5 bases). There are 16 residues in the CDR3. Trimming left V 0 bases short and J 2 bases short, with 11 bases between. Germline V gives CDR1 SGHKS, CDR2 YYEKEE (reference sequence).

The CDR3 DNA is TGTGCCAGCAGCGTAGTGACAGGAAGCTATGGCTACACCTTC. It codes for CASSVVTGSYGYTF. The chain links TRBV9 to TRBJ1-2; possible D gene TRBD1, 6 bases. V gave up 0 bases and J gave up 4 bases, with 10 bases separating them. This CDR3 comprises 14 residues. The V gene's germline CDR1 is SGDLS and CDR2 YYNGEE.

J is TRBJ2-1 and V is TRBV19; the match to TRBD2 covers 10 bases. The trim removed 9 bases at V and 2 bases at J, leaving 7 bases unmatched. Germline loops: CDR1 LNHDA, CDR2 SQIVND (reference sequence). CDR3 size: 15 residues. The CDR3 DNA follows: TGTGCCAGCGCTCCGGGGACTAGCGCCTACAATGAGCAGTTCTTC. Protein product: CASAPGTSAYNEQFF.

The V gene is TRBV11-2, the J gene TRBJ2-7, with D tentatively TRBD1 (6 bases). Germline V CDR1 and CDR2: SGHAT, FQNNGV. Deletions cut 3 bases from V and 3 bases from J, with 12 bases between. CDR3 size: 14 residues. The CDR3: CASSLQGSRYEQYF. Written as DNA, the CDR3 is TGTGCCAGCAGCTTGCAGGGGAGTCGCTACGAGCAGTACTTC.

This sequence joins TRBV9 and TRBJ2-7; TRBD1 aligns across 12 bases. The CDR3 covers 15 residues. Unmatched junction bases numbered 3, after V lost 0 bases and J lost 5 bases. Germline-derived CDR1 and CDR2 are SGDLS and YYNGEE. CDR3 sequence: CASSVGGTGGHEQYF. The CDR3 nucleotides are TGTGCCAGCAGCGTAGGGGGGACAGGGGGCCACGAGCAGTACTTC.